This is a list of T cell receptor beta chains from one sample in a study of identifying expanded T cells in peripheral blood. Profiled with immunoSEQ multiplex PCR; TCRdb holds only in-frame clones, not every one. The profile shows around 68,000 clones, around 87% of them singletons. Sequenced input: blood. Every receptor here comes from a person aged 18 to 69 in good health. The CDR3 runs from the conserved cysteine through the conserved F or W. A D gene is named only where the DNA matches it firmly. Expanded clones are given a class, and other clones once, few, many or no size at all.

V gene: TRBV5-6
J gene: TRBJ2-7
clone size: -
D gene: TRBD2
CDR3 protein: CASSFRREGNEQYF
CDR3 DNA: TGTGCCAGCAGCTTTCGTCGGGAGGGGAACGAGCAGTACTTC

V gene: TRBV27
J gene: TRBJ2-7
clone size: -
D gene: TRBD1
CDR3 protein: CASRWAGGSYEQYF
CDR3 DNA: TGTGCCAGCAGGTGGGCAGGGGGTTCCTACGAGCAGTACTTC

V gene: TRBV13
J gene: TRBJ2-7
clone size: -
D gene: TRBD1
CDR3 protein: CASTRAGTGHYEQYF
CDR3 DNA: TGTGCCAGCACCAGGGCAGGGACAGGACACTACGAGCAGTACTTC

V gene: TRBV5-1
J gene: TRBJ2-1
clone size: -
D gene: TRBD2
CDR3 protein: CASSLGDSGVEQFF
CDR3 DNA: TGCGCCAGCAGCCTGGGGGATAGCGGGGTTGAGCAGTTCTTC

V gene: TRBV6-5
J gene: TRBJ1-4
clone size: -
D gene: -
CDR3 protein: CASSSQGGSEKLFF
CDR3 DNA: TGTGCCAGCAGCTCACAGGGAGGGAGTGAAAAACTGTTTTTT

V gene: TRBV6-5
J gene: TRBJ1-5
clone size: -
D gene: -
CDR3 protein: CASSPINSNQPQHF
CDR3 DNA: TGTGCCAGCAGTCCGATTAATAGCAATCAGCCCCAGCATTTT

V gene: TRBV10-1
J gene: TRBJ2-2
clone size: -
D gene: -
CDR3 protein: CASSPTGAGTGELFF
CDR3 DNA: TGCGCCAGCAGCCCCACAGGGGCGGGGACCGGGGAGCTGTTTTTT

V gene: TRBV7-6
J gene: TRBJ1-2
clone size: -
D gene: -
CDR3 protein: CASSLVSPTDGYTF
CDR3 DNA: TGTGCCAGCAGCTTAGTCTCCCCGACAGATGGCTACACCTTC

V gene: TRBV7-6
J gene: TRBJ1-3
clone size: -
D gene: -
CDR3 protein: CASSLFRPGFSGNTIYF
CDR3 DNA: TGTGCCAGCAGCTTATTCAGGCCAGGGTTCTCTGGAAACACCATATATTTT

V gene: TRBV18
J gene: TRBJ2-5
clone size: -
D gene: -
CDR3 protein: CASSPYQETQYF
CDR3 DNA: TGTGCCAGCTCACCGTACCAAGAGACCCAGTACTTC

V gene: TRBV4-2
J gene: TRBJ2-7
clone size: once
D gene: TRBD2
CDR3 protein: CASSQEAGTSQTYEQYF
CDR3 DNA: TGTGCCAGCAGCCAAGAGGCGGGGACTAGTCAAACCTACGAGCAGTACTTC

V gene: TRBV7-9
J gene: TRBJ2-1
clone size: once
D gene: TRBD1
CDR3 protein: CASSSGQASYNEQFF
CDR3 DNA: TGTGCCAGCAGCTCGGGACAGGCCTCCTACAATGAGCAGTTCTTC

V gene: TRBV30
J gene: TRBJ2-3
clone size: -
D gene: -
CDR3 protein: CAWTRQADTQYF
CDR3 DNA: TGTGCCTGGACAAGACAGGCAGATACGCAGTATTTT

V gene: TRBV5-1
J gene: TRBJ1-2
clone size: -
D gene: -
CDR3 protein: CASSLDTVYGYTF
CDR3 DNA: TGCGCCAGCAGCTTGGATACAGTTTATGGCTACACCTTC

V gene: TRBV4-2
J gene: TRBJ2-1
clone size: -
D gene: -
CDR3 protein: CASSQWRGTYNEQFF
CDR3 DNA: TGTGCCAGCAGCCAATGGCGGGGAACCTACAATGAGCAGTTCTTC

V gene: TRBV7-9
J gene: TRBJ2-1
clone size: -
D gene: TRBD2
CDR3 protein: CASSLVHSGRPNEQFF
CDR3 DNA: TGTGCCAGCAGCTTAGTGCACAGCGGGAGACCCAATGAGCAGTTCTTC

V gene: TRBV7-3
J gene: TRBJ2-3
clone size: -
D gene: -
CDR3 protein: CASSSYARGGPDTQYF
CDR3 DNA: TGTGCCAGCAGCTCGTACGCCCGCGGAGGACCAGATACGCAGTATTTT

V gene: TRBV29-1
J gene: TRBJ2-2
clone size: -
D gene: -
CDR3 protein: CSVVDVMTGELFF
CDR3 DNA: TGCAGCGTTGTGGACGTAATGACCGGGGAGCTGTTTTTT

V gene: TRBV28
J gene: TRBJ1-6
clone size: once
D gene: -
CDR3 protein: CASSPHGRLDSPLHF
CDR3 DNA: TGTGCCAGCAGTCCCCATGGGAGGTTGGATTCACCCCTCCACTTT

V gene: TRBV27
J gene: TRBJ1-6
clone size: -
D gene: -
CDR3 protein: CASSFRLGPGDSPLHF
CDR3 DNA: TGTGCCAGCAGTTTTCGTCTAGGGCCCGGGGATTCACCCCTCCACTTT

V gene: TRBV11-2
J gene: TRBJ1-2
clone size: -
D gene: TRBD1
CDR3 protein: CASSLDRGYGYTF
CDR3 DNA: TGTGCCAGCAGCTTGGACAGGGGCTATGGCTACACCTTC

V gene: TRBV7-3
J gene: TRBJ2-7
clone size: few
D gene: -
CDR3 protein: CASSFGESYEQYF
CDR3 DNA: TGTGCCAGCAGCTTCGGGGAGTCCTACGAGCAGTACTTC

V gene: TRBV18
J gene: TRBJ2-2
clone size: -
D gene: -
CDR3 protein: CASSPGSSGELFF
CDR3 DNA: TGTGCCAGCTCACCAGGATCTTCCGGGGAGCTGTTTTTT

V gene: TRBV2
J gene: TRBJ2-1
clone size: -
D gene: TRBD2
CDR3 protein: CASSEFGASGGYNEQFF
CDR3 DNA: TGTGCCAGCAGTGAATTTGGTGCTAGCGGGGGGTACAATGAGCAGTTCTTC

V gene: TRBV7-9
J gene: TRBJ1-2
clone size: -
D gene: TRBD1
CDR3 protein: CASGGDRAGGYTF
CDR3 DNA: TGTGCCAGCGGGGGGGACAGGGCTGGCGGCTACACCTTC

V gene: TRBV18
J gene: TRBJ1-4
clone size: -
D gene: TRBD1
CDR3 protein: CASSLKGALTEKLFF
CDR3 DNA: TGTGCCAGCTCACTTAAGGGGGCGCTTACTGAAAAACTGTTTTTT

V gene: TRBV27
J gene: TRBJ1-4
clone size: -
D gene: -
CDR3 protein: CASSLRGGGEKLFF
CDR3 DNA: TGTGCCAGCAGTTTACGGGGGGGAGGTGAAAAACTGTTTTTT

V gene: TRBV11-2
J gene: TRBJ2-5
clone size: -
D gene: TRBD2
CDR3 protein: CASSFLLASGQETQYF
CDR3 DNA: TGTGCCAGCAGCTTCCTACTTGCTAGCGGTCAAGAGACCCAGTACTTC

V gene: TRBV4-3
J gene: TRBJ2-7
clone size: -
D gene: -
CDR3 protein: CASSQDLGGLAYEQYF
CDR3 DNA: TGCGCCAGCAGCCAAGATCTCGGGGGACTGGCCTACGAGCAGTACTTC

V gene: TRBV7-2
J gene: TRBJ1-1
clone size: -
D gene: -
CDR3 protein: CASSLYGRTNTEAFF
CDR3 DNA: TGTGCCAGCAGCTTATATGGTCGGACGAACACTGAAGCTTTCTTT

V gene: TRBV28
J gene: TRBJ2-1
clone size: -
D gene: -
CDR3 protein: CASSPGWESHNEQFF
CDR3 DNA: TGTGCCAGCAGTCCTGGTTGGGAGAGTCACAATGAGCAGTTCTTC

V gene: TRBV7-8
J gene: TRBJ2-1
clone size: -
D gene: -
CDR3 protein: CASSLDRRRYNEQFF
CDR3 DNA: TGTGCCAGCAGCTTAGACAGGCGGAGGTACAATGAGCAGTTCTTC

V gene: TRBV19
J gene: TRBJ1-1
clone size: -
D gene: TRBD1
CDR3 protein: CASRNRGQAFF
CDR3 DNA: TGTGCCAGCAGAAACAGGGGGCAAGCTTTCTTT

V gene: TRBV6-5
J gene: TRBJ1-2
clone size: -
D gene: -
CDR3 protein: CASTLEGFLGYTF
CDR3 DNA: TGTGCCAGCACTCTGGAGGGGTTCCTTGGCTACACCTTC

V gene: TRBV6-5
J gene: TRBJ1-5
clone size: -
D gene: -
CDR3 protein: CASSYGQINQPQHF
CDR3 DNA: TGTGCCAGCAGTTATGGGCAGATCAATCAGCCCCAGCATTTT

V gene: TRBV5-4
J gene: TRBJ2-2
clone size: -
D gene: -
CDR3 protein: CASSRGAPGELFF
CDR3 DNA: TGTGCCAGCAGCCGCGGCGCACCCGGGGAGCTGTTTTTT

V gene: TRBV7-2
J gene: TRBJ2-5
clone size: -
D gene: TRBD1
CDR3 protein: CASSTRTGGQETQYF
CDR3 DNA: TGTGCCAGCAGCACCCGGACAGGGGGCCAAGAGACCCAGTACTTC

V gene: TRBV13
J gene: TRBJ2-1
clone size: -
D gene: TRBD2
CDR3 protein: CASSLGGGYNEQFF
CDR3 DNA: TGTGCCAGCAGCTTAGGGGGAGGGTACAATGAGCAGTTCTTC

V gene: TRBV27
J gene: TRBJ1-2
clone size: -
D gene: TRBD1
CDR3 protein: CASSPGTGFHGYTF
CDR3 DNA: TGTGCCAGCAGTCCTGGGACAGGGTTCCATGGCTACACCTTC

V gene: TRBV6-4
J gene: TRBJ1-1
clone size: -
D gene: -
CDR3 protein: CASSVSIQTEAFF
CDR3 DNA: TGTGCCAGCAGTGTCTCAATACAGACTGAAGCTTTCTTT

V gene: TRBV15
J gene: TRBJ2-3
clone size: few
D gene: TRBD2
CDR3 protein: CATSHTSGSSDTQYF
CDR3 DNA: TGTGCCACCTCTCATACTAGCGGGAGTTCAGATACGCAGTATTTT

V gene: TRBV5-1
J gene: TRBJ1-4
clone size: -
D gene: -
CDR3 protein: CASSSTARLNEKLFF
CDR3 DNA: TGCGCCAGCAGCTCCACAGCGAGACTTAATGAAAAACTGTTTTTT

V gene: TRBV28
J gene: TRBJ2-2
clone size: once
D gene: -
CDR3 protein: CASSTRFGRGTGELFF
CDR3 DNA: TGTGCCAGCAGTACTCGTTTCGGGAGAGGAACCGGGGAGCTGTTTTTT

V gene: TRBV7-8
J gene: TRBJ2-7
clone size: -
D gene: TRBD2
CDR3 protein: CASSLAGGVSYEQYF
CDR3 DNA: TGTGCCAGCAGCCTAGCGGGAGGGGTTAGCTACGAGCAGTACTTC

V gene: TRBV11-2
J gene: TRBJ1-2
clone size: once
D gene: -
CDR3 protein: CASSISDTYGYTF
CDR3 DNA: TGTGCCAGCAGCATCTCGGACACCTATGGCTACACCTTC

V gene: TRBV28
J gene: TRBJ2-7
clone size: -
D gene: TRBD1
CDR3 protein: CASSSLEIPGQGSLYEQYF
CDR3 DNA: TGTGCCAGCAGTTCCCTCGAAATCCCGGGACAGGGGAGCCTCTACGAGCAGTACTTC

V gene: TRBV5-6
J gene: TRBJ2-5
clone size: -
D gene: -
CDR3 protein: CASSLQETQYF
CDR3 DNA: TGTGCCAGCAGCTTACAAGAGACCCAGTACTTC

V gene: TRBV30
J gene: TRBJ2-5
clone size: -
D gene: TRBD2
CDR3 protein: CAWSEGVDSKLAGGGKTQYF
CDR3 DNA: TGTGCCTGGAGCGAGGGGGTGGACAGTAAACTAGCGGGAGGTGGAAAGACCCAGTACTTC

V gene: TRBV28
J gene: TRBJ2-5
clone size: once
D gene: TRBD1
CDR3 protein: CASRDRFFQTQYF
CDR3 DNA: TGTGCCAGCAGGGACAGGTTCTTCCAGACCCAGTACTTC

V gene: TRBV4-3
J gene: TRBJ2-5
clone size: -
D gene: -
CDR3 protein: CASSQDRETQYF
CDR3 DNA: TGCGCCAGCAGCCAAGATAGGGAGACCCAGTACTTC

V gene: TRBV7-2
J gene: TRBJ1-5
clone size: -
D gene: -
CDR3 protein: CASSLGDGQPQHF
CDR3 DNA: TGTGCCAGCAGCTTGGGGGACGGACAGCCCCAGCATTTT

V gene: TRBV12-2
J gene: TRBJ2-6
clone size: -
D gene: -
CDR3 protein: CASRLARDRNSGANVLTF
CDR3 DNA: TGTGCAAGTCGCTTAGCGCGGGACAGAAACTCTGGGGCCAACGTCCTGACTTTC

V gene: TRBV9
J gene: TRBJ1-1
clone size: -
D gene: -
CDR3 protein: CASSVEEGNTEAFF
CDR3 DNA: TGTGCCAGCAGCGTAGAAGAGGGGAACACTGAAGCTTTCTTT

V gene: TRBV18
J gene: TRBJ1-1
clone size: -
D gene: TRBD1
CDR3 protein: CASSPGQGATEAFF
CDR3 DNA: TGTGCCAGCTCACCGGGACAGGGGGCCACTGAAGCTTTCTTT

V gene: TRBV4-1
J gene: TRBJ2-7
clone size: -
D gene: -
CDR3 protein: CASSQIQGGSSYEQYF
CDR3 DNA: TGCGCCAGCAGCCAAATACAGGGGGGGAGCTCCTACGAGCAGTACTTC

V gene: TRBV30
J gene: TRBJ2-3
clone size: -
D gene: TRBD1
CDR3 protein: CAWSAPRDRDGDTQYF
CDR3 DNA: TGTGCCTGGAGTGCCCCCCGGGACAGGGATGGGGATACGCAGTATTTT

V gene: TRBV5-1
J gene: TRBJ2-7
clone size: -
D gene: -
CDR3 protein: CASSLRTGGGDEQYF
CDR3 DNA: TGCGCCAGCAGCTTGCGTACAGGGGGAGGGGACGAGCAGTACTTC

V gene: TRBV6-4
J gene: TRBJ2-1
clone size: medium-sized
D gene: TRBD2
CDR3 protein: CASSEGGGFPYNEQFF
CDR3 DNA: TGTGCCAGCAGTGAGGGGGGGGGTTTCCCCTACAATGAGCAGTTCTTC

V gene: TRBV5-6
J gene: TRBJ1-2
clone size: -
D gene: -
CDR3 protein: CASSPGRENYGYTF
CDR3 DNA: TGTGCCAGCAGCCCGGGACGGGAAAACTATGGCTACACCTTC